This T cell receptor beta chain was sequenced in a study of blood T cells in healthy people across ages. This clonotype was detected a few times. Its cognate antigen is unknown. Deletions cut 5 bases from V and 4 bases from J, with 9 bases between. There are 13 residues in the CDR3. CDR1 is SQVTM and CDR2 is ANQGSEA in the germline V gene. Overall study results and limits: No conclusive comparison of naive versus antigen-experienced cells was possible with unsorted PBMCs.

PCR was performed a second time for roughly 7 to 11 cycles using a sample-barcoded 5' primer and a J-beta primer mix. TCRdb re-called the 5' RACE reads through MiXCR, storing one row per CDR3 protein. Seen here are fewer than 800,000 distinct CDR3 sequences, approximately 25% observed once, and the top ten hold just under 9.5%. The sample also formed part of further work on T cells of mothers and their children.

This chain connects TRBV29-1 to TRBJ2-6; tentatively, D is TRBD1 (6 bases). The sequenced sample was blood. The origin of this receptor is a boy aged 5 to 17 in good health. DNA for the CDR3: TGCAGCGTTCCAGGGGCCGGGGCCAACGTCCTGACTTTC. As protein: CSVPGAGANVLTF.